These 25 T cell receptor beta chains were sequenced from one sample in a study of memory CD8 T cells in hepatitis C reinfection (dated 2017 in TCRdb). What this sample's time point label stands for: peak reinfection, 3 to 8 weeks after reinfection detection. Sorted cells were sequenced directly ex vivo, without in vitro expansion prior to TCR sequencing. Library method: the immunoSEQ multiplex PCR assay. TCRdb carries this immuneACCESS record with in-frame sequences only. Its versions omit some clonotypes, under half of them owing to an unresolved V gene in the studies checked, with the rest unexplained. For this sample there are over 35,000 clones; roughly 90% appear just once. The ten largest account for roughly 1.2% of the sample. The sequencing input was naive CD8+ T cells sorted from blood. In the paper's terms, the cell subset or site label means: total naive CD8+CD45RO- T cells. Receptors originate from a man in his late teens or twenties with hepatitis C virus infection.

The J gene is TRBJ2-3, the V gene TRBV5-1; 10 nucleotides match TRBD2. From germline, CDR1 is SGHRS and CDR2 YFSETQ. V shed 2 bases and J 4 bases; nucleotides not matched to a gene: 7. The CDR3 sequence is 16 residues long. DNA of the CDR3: TGCGCCAGCAGCTTCAGACTAGCGGGTCCTCCAGATACGCAGTATTTT. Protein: CASSFRLAGPPDTQYF.

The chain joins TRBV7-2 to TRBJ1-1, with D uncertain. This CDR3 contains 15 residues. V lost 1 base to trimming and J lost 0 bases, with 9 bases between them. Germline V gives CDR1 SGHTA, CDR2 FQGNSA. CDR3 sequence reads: CASSLGIGVNTEAFF. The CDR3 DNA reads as TGTGCCAGCAGCTTAGGAATCGGGGTGAACACTGAAGCTTTCTTT. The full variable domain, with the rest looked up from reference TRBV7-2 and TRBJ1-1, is GAGVSQSPSNKVTEKGKDVELRCDPISGHTALYWYRQSLGQGLEFLIYFQGNSAPDKSGLPSDRFSAERTGGSVSTLTIQRTQQEDSAVYLCASSLGIGVNTEAFFGQGTRLTVV.

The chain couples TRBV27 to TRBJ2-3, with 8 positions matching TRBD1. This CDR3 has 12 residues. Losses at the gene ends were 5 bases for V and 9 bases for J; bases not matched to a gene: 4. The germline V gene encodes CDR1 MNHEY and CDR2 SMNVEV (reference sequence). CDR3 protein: CASSPTGDTQYF. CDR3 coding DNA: TGTGCCAGCAGTCCGACAGGGGACACGCAGTATTTT.

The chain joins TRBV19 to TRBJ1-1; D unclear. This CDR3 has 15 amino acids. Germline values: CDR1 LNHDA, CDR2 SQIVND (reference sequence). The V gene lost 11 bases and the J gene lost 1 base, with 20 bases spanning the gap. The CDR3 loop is CASLPRAGRNTEAFF. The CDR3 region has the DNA TGTGCCTCGCTTCCGCGGGCGGGGAGGAACACTGAAGCTTTCTTT.

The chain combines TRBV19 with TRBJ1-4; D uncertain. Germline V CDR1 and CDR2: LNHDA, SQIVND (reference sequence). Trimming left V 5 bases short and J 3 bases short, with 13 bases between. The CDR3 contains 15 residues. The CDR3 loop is CASSVGLAANEKLFF. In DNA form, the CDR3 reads TGTGCCAGTAGTGTGGGCCTAGCGGCTAATGAAAAACTGTTTTTT.

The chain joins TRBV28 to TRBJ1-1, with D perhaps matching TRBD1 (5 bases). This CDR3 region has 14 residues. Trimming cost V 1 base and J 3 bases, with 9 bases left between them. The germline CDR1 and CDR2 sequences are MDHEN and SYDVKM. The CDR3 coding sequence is TGTGCCAGCAGTTTATATGGGGGGGACACTGAAGCTTTCTTT. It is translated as CASSLYGGDTEAFF.

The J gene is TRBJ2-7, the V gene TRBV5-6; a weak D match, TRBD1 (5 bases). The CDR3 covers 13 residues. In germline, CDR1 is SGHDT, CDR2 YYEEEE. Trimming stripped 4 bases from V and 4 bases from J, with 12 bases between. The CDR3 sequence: CASSQGTLYEQYV. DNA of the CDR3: TGTGCCAGCAGCCAGGGAACCCTTTACGAGCAGTACGTC.

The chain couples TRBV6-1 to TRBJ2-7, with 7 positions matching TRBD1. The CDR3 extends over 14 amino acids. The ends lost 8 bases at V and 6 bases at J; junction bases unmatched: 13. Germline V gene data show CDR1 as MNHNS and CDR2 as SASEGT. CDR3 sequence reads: CASSRQGSPPEQYF. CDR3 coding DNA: TGTGCCAGCTCCCGACAGGGCAGCCCCCCCGAGCAGTACTTC.

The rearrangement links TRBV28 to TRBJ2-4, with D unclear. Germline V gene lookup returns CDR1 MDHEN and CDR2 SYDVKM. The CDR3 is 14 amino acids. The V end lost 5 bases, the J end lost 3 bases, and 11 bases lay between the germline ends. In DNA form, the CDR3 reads TGTGCCAGCAGTGCTAGAATGGGCAAAAACATTCAGTACTTC. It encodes CASSARMGKNIQYF. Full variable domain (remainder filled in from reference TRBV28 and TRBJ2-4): DVKVTQSSRYLVKRTGEKVFLECVQDMDHENMFWYRQDPGLGLRLIYFSYDVKMKEKGDIPEGYSVSREKKERFSLILESASTNQTSMYLCASSARMGKNIQYFGAGTRLSVL.

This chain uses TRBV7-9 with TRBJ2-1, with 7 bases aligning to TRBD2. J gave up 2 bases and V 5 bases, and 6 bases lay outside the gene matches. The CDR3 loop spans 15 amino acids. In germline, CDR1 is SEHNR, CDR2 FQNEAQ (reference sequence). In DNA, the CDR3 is TGTGCCAGCAGCCCAGGACTAGGCGCCTACAATGAGCAGTTCTTC. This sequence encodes CASSPGLGAYNEQFF. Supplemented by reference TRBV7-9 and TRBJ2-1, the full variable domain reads DTGVSQNPRHKITKRGQNVTFRCDPISEHNRLYWYRQTLGQGPEFLTYFQNEAQLEKSRLLSDRFSAERPKGSFSTLEIQRTEQGDSAMYLCASSPGLGAYNEQFFGPGTRLTVL.

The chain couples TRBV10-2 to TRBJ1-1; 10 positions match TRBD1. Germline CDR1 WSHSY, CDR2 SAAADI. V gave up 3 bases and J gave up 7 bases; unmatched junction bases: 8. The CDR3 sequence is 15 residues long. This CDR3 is CASSDTTGGFIEAFF. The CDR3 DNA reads TGCGCCAGCAGTGACACGACAGGGGGCTTCATTGAAGCTTTCTTT.

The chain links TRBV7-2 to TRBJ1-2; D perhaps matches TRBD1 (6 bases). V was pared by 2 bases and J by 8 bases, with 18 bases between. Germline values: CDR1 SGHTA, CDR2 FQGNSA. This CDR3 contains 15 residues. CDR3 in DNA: TGTGCCAGCAGCTTACTTTGGGTGGGGGCGGGCGGCTACACCTTC. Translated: CASSLLWVGAGGYTF.

The CDR3 here is CASSVALGPEAFF. The CDR3 nucleotides read TGTGCCAGCAGCGTAGCTTTGGGGCCCGAAGCTTTCTTT. The chain uses TRBV9 and TRBJ1-1; the D gene is possibly TRBD1 (5 bases). Germline V gives CDR1 SGDLS, CDR2 YYNGEE. The CDR3 is made up of 13 amino acids. V was clipped by 0 bases and J by 8 bases, with 11 bases between them.

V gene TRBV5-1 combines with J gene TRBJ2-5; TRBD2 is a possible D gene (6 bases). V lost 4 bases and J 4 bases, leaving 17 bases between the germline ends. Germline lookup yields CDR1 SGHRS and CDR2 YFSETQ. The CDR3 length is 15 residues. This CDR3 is CASSLGTGVTETQYF. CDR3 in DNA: TGCGCCAGCAGCCTCGGGACGGGGGTTACAGAGACCCAGTACTTC.

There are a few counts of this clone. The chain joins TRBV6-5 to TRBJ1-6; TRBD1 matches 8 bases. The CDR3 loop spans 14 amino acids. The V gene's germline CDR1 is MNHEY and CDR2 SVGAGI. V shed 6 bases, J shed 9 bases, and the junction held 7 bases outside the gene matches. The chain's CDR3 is CASSSTGAGSPLHF. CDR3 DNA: TGTGCCAGCAGCTCGACAGGGGCGGGTTCACCCCTCCACTTT.

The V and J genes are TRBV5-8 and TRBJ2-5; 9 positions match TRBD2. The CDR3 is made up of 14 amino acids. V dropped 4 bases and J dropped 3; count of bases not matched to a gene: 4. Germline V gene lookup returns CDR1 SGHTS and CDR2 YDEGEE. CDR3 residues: CASSQGLAEETQYF. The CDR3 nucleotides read TGTGCCAGCAGCCAGGGACTAGCCGAAGAGACCCAGTACTTC.

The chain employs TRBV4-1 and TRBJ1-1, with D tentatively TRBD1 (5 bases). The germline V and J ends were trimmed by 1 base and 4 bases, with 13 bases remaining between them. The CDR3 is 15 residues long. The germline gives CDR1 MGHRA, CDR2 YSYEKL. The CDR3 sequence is CASSQVASQGTEAFF. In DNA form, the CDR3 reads TGCGCCAGCAGCCAAGTGGCTAGTCAGGGCACTGAAGCTTTCTTT.

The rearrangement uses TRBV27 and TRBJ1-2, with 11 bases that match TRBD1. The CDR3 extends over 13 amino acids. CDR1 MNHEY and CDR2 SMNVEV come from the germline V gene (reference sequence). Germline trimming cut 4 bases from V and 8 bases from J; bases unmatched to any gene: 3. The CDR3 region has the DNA TGTGCCAGCAGTTCGGGACAGGGGGGCGGCTACACCTTC. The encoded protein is CASSSGQGGGYTF.

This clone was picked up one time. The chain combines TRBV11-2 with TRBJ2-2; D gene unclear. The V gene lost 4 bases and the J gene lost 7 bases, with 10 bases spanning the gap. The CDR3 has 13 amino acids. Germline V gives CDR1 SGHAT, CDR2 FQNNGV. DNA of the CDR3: TGTGCCAGCAGCTCCCCCCCCTACGGGGAGCTGTTTTTT. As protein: CASSSPPYGELFF.

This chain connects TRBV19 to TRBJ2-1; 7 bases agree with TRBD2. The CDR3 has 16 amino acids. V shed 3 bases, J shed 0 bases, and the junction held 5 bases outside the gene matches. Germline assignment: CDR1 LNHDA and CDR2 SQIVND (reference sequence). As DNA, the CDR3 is TGTGCCAGTAGTATTACGGGCGGGGGCTCCTACAATGAGCAGTTCTTC. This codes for CASSITGGGSYNEQFF.

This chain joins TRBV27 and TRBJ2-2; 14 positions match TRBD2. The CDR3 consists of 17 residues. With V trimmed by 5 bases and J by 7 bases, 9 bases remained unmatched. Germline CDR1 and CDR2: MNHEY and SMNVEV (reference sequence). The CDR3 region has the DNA TGTGCCAGCAGTCCCTTGACTAGCGGGGGGGCTAACGGGGAGCTGTTTTTT. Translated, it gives CASSPLTSGGANGELFF.

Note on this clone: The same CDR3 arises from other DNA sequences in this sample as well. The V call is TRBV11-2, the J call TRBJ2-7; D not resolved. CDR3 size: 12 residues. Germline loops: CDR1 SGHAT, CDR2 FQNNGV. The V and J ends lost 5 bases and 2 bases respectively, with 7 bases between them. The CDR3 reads CASSPSAYEQYF. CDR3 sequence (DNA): TGTGCCAGCAGCCCATCAGCCTACGAGCAGTACTTC.

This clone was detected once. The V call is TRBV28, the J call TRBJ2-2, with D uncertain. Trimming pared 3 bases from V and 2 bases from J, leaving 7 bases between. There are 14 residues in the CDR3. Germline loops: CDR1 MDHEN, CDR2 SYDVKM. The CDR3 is CASSLGLNTGELFF. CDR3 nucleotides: TGTGCCAGCAGTTTGGGCCTAAACACCGGGGAGCTGTTTTTT.

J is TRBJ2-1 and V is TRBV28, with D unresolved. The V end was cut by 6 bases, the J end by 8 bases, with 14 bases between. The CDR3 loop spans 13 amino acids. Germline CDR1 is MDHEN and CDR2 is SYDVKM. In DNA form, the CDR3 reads TGTGCCAGCAGCCCTACCGAGGCAGATGAGCAGTTCTTC. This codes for CASSPTEADEQFF.

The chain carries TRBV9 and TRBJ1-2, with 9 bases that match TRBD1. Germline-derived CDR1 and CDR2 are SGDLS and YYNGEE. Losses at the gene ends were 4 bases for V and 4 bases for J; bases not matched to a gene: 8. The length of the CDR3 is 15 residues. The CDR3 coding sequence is TGTGCCAGCAGCTCCGCAGGGACAGGGACCTATGGCTACACCTTC. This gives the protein CASSSAGTGTYGYTF.